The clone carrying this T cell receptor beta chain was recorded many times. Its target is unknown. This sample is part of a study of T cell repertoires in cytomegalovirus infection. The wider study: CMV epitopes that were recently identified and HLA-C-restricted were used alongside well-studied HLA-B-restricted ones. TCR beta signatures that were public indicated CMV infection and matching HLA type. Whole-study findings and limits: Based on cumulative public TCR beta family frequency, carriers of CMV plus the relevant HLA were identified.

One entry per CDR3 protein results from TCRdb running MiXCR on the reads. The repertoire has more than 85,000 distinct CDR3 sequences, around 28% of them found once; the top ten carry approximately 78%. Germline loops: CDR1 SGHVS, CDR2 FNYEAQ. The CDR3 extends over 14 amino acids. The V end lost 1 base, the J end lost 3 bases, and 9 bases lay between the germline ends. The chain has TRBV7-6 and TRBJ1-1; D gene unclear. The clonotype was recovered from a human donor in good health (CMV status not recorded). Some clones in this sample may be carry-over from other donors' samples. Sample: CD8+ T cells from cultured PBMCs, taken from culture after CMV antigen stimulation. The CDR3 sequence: CASSLDYGDTEAFF. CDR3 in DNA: TGTGCCAGCAGCTTAGATTATGGGGACACTGAAGCTTTCTTT.